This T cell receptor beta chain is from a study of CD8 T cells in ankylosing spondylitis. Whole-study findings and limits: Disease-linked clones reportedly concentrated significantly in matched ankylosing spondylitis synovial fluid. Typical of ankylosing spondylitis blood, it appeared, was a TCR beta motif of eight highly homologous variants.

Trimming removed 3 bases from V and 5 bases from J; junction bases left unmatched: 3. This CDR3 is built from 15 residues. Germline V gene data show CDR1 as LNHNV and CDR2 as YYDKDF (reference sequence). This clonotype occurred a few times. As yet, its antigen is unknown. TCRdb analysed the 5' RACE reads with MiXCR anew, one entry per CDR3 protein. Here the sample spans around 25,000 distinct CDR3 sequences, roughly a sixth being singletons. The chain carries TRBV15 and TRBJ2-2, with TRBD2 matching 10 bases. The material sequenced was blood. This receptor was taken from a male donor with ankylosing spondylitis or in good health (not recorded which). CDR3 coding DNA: TGTGCCACCAGCAGTAGCGGGGGGCGAACCGGGGAGCTGTTTTTT. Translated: CATSSSGGRTGELFF. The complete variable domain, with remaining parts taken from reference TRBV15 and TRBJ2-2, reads DAMVIQNPRYQVTQFGKPVTLSCSQTLNHNVMYWYQQKSSQAPKLLFHYYDKDFNNEADTPDNFQSRRPNTSFCFLDIRSPGLGDTAMYLCATSSSGGRTGELFFGEGSRLTVL.